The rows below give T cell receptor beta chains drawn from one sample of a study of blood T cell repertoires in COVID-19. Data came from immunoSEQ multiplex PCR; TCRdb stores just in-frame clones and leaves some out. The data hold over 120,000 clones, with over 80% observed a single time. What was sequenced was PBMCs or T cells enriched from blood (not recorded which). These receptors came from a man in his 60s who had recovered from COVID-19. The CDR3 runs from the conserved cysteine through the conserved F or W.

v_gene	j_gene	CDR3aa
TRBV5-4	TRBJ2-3	CASSLPGSGTDTQYF
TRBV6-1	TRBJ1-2	CASSDTGRVYGYTF
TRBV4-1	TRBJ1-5	CASSQESGSNQPQHF
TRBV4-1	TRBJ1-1	CASSQGPGQGHFAFF
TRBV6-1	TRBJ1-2	CASSESRVSFYGGYTF
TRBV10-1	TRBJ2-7	CASSDPGQGSYEQYF
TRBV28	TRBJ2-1	CASSRRHPTYNEQFF
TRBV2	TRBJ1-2	CATAAWTGPNYGYTF
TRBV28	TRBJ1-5	CASSTTGTLQHF
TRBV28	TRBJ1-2	CASSLSGTSESYTF
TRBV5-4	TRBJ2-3	CASSLGGGLTDTQYF
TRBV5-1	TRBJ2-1	CASSLRPTGSSYNEQFF
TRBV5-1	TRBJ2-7	CASSLASGVAYEQYF
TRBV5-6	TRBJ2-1	CASSGGTRYEQFF
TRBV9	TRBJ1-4	CASSVAQGYGEKLFF
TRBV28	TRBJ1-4	CASSADGLRGEKLFF
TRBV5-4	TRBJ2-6	CASSREGSGANVLTF
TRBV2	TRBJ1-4	CASRRNNEKLFF
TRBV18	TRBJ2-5	CASSKDRAIQETQYF
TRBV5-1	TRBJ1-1	CASSEERGRGTEAFF
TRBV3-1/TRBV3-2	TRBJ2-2	CASSQSRSGELFF
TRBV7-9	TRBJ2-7	CASSIRGSYEQYF
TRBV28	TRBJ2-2	CASSLFHGELFF
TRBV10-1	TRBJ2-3	CASSESSGVVDTQYF
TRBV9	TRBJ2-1	CASSSGASGSYEQFF
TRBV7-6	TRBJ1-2	CASSLGARTGNGYTF
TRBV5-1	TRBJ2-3	CASSYGVETDTQYF
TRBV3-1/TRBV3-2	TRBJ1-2	CASSPLPGYGYTF
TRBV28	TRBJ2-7	CASSLTGLAGEGEQYF
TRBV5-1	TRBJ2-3	CASRTGTNTDTQYF
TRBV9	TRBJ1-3	CASSVLSSGNTIYF
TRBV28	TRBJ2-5	CASTLAGPRETQYF
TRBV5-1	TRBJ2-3	CASSPGLAYDTDTQYF
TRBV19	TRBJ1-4	CATGGRQTNEKLFF
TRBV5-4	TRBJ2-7	CASSTQTGRGYEQYF
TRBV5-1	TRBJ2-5	CASSLDGRGQETQYF